This entry lists 19 T cell receptor beta chains sequenced from one sample in a study of blood T cell repertoires in COVID-19. Clones were read by immunoSEQ multiplex PCR, and TCRdb kept only the in-frame ones, dropping some. Here the sample spans 65,000 to 90,000 clones, roughly 87% being singletons. The sample consisted of peripheral blood. The receptors were gathered from a woman between 50 and 59 years old with active or convalescent COVID-19.

This clone was detected only a few times. The chain combines TRBV30 with TRBJ1-3; D ambiguous. V was cut by 2 bases and J by 0 bases, with 5 bases left in between. This CDR3 comprises 13 residues. The germline V gene has CDR1 GTSNPN and CDR2 SVGIG (reference sequence). The CDR3 here is CAWSTHSGNTIYF. CDR3 sequence (DNA): TGTGCCTGGAGTACTCACTCTGGAAACACCATATATTTT.

This chain's CDR3 is CAWSGTGSRNQPQHF. CDR3 DNA: TGTGCCTGGAGTGGAACAGGGTCCCGCAATCAGCCCCAGCATTTT. The V call is TRBV30, the J call TRBJ1-5; the D gene is possibly TRBD1 (6 bases). Germline V lookup: CDR1 GTSNPN, CDR2 SVGIG (reference sequence). The CDR3 consists of 15 residues. Deletions cut 1 base from V and 2 bases from J, with 12 bases between.

The V call is TRBV3-1 (or the pseudogene TRBV3-2), the J call TRBJ2-7, with D unresolved. Trimming cost V 3 bases and J 0 bases, with 3 bases left between them. The CDR3 is 12 amino acids. The germline gives CDR1 LGHDT, CDR2 YNNKEL (reference sequence). The CDR3 sequence is CASSHLSYEQYF. The CDR3 DNA reads TGTGCCAGCAGCCACCTCTCCTACGAGCAGTACTTC.

The chain is built from TRBV9 and TRBJ2-3; 11 bases line up with TRBD2. CDR1 and CDR2 from the germline V gene are SGDLS and YYNGEE. CDR3 size: 17 residues. The junction had 10 bases not matched to a gene; V was cut back by 1 base and J by 6 bases. The CDR3 nucleotides read TGTGCCAGCAGCGTAAGGGCTAGCGGGGGGTTAACGGATACGCAGTATTTT. Protein: CASSVRASGGLTDTQYF.

This chain uses TRBV9 with TRBJ2-7; no reliable D call. The CDR3 spans 14 residues. The germline V gene encodes CDR1 SGDLS and CDR2 YYNGEE. The V and J ends lost 0 bases and 0 bases respectively, with 7 bases between them. The CDR3 region has the DNA TGTGCCAGCAGCGTAGAGCCGAGCTCCTACGAGCAGTACTTC. This encodes CASSVEPSSYEQYF.

The chain has TRBV30 and TRBJ1-3; 7 bases map to TRBD1. Trimming at V came to 8 bases and at J to 0 bases, leaving 7 bases not matched to a gene. This CDR3 has 14 amino acids. Germline values: CDR1 GTSNPN, CDR2 SVGIG (reference sequence). Here the CDR3 reads CAGYRTGSGNTIYF. CDR3 nucleotides: TGTGCCGGGTACCGGACAGGCTCTGGAAACACCATATATTTT.

The chain recombines TRBV7-6 with TRBJ2-7; TRBD1 matches at 9 bases. Germline lookup yields CDR1 SGHVS and CDR2 FNYEAQ. This CDR3 contains 15 residues. J was trimmed by 6 bases and V by 5 bases; bases with no gene match: 11. The CDR3 region has the DNA TGTGCCAGCAGCACGAGTCCGGGACAGGGAAGCGAGCAGTACTTC. It specifies CASSTSPGQGSEQYF. The full variable domain, its missing parts supplied by reference TRBV7-6 and TRBJ2-7, is GAGVSQSPRYKVTKRGQDVALRCDPISGHVSLYWYRQALGQGPEFLTYFNYEAQQDKSGLPNDRFSAERPEGSISTLTIQRTEQRDSAMYRCASSTSPGQGSEQYFGPGTRLTVT.

The CDR3 DNA reads TGTGCCAGCAGTCTAAGACGGGGAATGAACACTGAAGCTTTCTTT. This sequence encodes CASSLRRGMNTEAFF. The chain uses TRBV27 and TRBJ1-1; D uncertain. CDR1 is MNHEY and CDR2 is SMNVEV in the germline V gene (reference sequence). V lost 5 bases to trimming and J lost 0 bases, with 13 bases between them. The CDR3 sequence is 15 residues long.

The rearrangement joins TRBV3-1 (or the pseudogene TRBV3-2) to TRBJ1-2; TRBD1 agrees at 10 bases. Germline loops: CDR1 LGHDT, CDR2 YNNKEL (reference sequence). V dropped 4 bases and J dropped 4; count of bases not matched to a gene: 6. This CDR3 is 15 amino acids long. The CDR3, as DNA: TGTGCCAGCAGCCCTACGACAGGGGGCGTCTATGGCTACACCTTC. This sequence encodes CASSPTTGGVYGYTF.

This sequence joins TRBV29-1 and TRBJ2-7; 11 positions agree with TRBD2. V was clipped by 6 bases and J by 4 bases; unmatched bases: 8. The V gene's germline CDR1 is SQVTM and CDR2 ANQGSEA. CDR3 length equals 14 residues. The CDR3, as DNA: TGCAGCGTGGGCGGACTAGCGGGCGTTTACGAGCAGTACTTC. This gives the protein CSVGGLAGVYEQYF.

This clone ranks as medium-sized. The V call is TRBV27, the J call TRBJ2-2; TRBD1 is a possible D gene (6 bases). V shed 2 bases and J shed 1 base, with 8 bases lying between them. From germline, CDR1 is MNHEY and CDR2 SMNVEV (reference sequence). This CDR3 is built from 15 residues. The CDR3 loop reads CASSLTQGNTGELFF. The CDR3 coding sequence is TGTGCCAGCAGTTTAACACAGGGGAACACCGGGGAGCTGTTTTTT.

V usage is TRBV29-1 and J usage is TRBJ1-1, with 9 bases that match TRBD1. Germline values: CDR1 SQVTM, CDR2 ANQGSEA. The trim removed 6 bases at V and 3 bases at J, leaving 11 bases unmatched. CDR3 length equals 15 residues. DNA of the CDR3: TGCAGCGTAGGACAGGGGTTGGGTGGGGACACTGAAGCTTTCTTT. Its translation is CSVGQGLGGDTEAFF.

V is TRBV6-6 and J is TRBJ2-5, with a tentative D call TRBD2 (6 bases). V shed 1 base and J shed 3 bases, with 6 bases lying between them. The CDR3 runs 13 residues. Germline V CDR1 and CDR2: MNHNY, SVGAGI (reference sequence). The CDR3 bases are TGTGCCAGCAGTTACTTAGCGGAAGAGACCCAGTACTTC. As protein: CASSYLAEETQYF.

The chain couples TRBV29-1 to TRBJ2-5, with TRBD1 matching over 7 bases. Unmatched junction bases numbered 4, after V lost 4 bases and J lost 5 bases. The germline V gene has CDR1 SQVTM and CDR2 ANQGSEA. This CDR3 comprises 12 residues. As DNA, the CDR3 is TGCAGCGTTGGAGGGGGCCGGGAGACCCAGTACTTC. This translates into CSVGGGRETQYF.

V usage is TRBV7-3 and J usage is TRBJ2-7, with a weak D call TRBD1 (5 bases). V gave up 6 bases and J gave up 8 bases, with 17 bases separating them. This CDR3 is built from 13 residues. The germline V gene encodes CDR1 SGHTA and CDR2 FQGTGA. CDR3 loop: CASRGRQSLQQYF. CDR3 DNA: TGTGCCAGCAGAGGAAGACAGAGTCTACAGCAGTACTTC.

The count of this clone is one. V usage is TRBV4-3 and J usage is TRBJ2-6; D is possibly TRBD1 (7 bases). The V end was cut by 1 base, the J end by 0 bases, with 16 bases between. The CDR3 covers 19 residues. Germline lookup yields CDR1 LGHNA and CDR2 YSLEER. CDR3 in DNA: TGCGCCAGCAGCCAAGTCGCCGGGGGACAGTACTCTGGGGCCAACGTCCTGACTTTC. The encoded protein is CASSQVAGGQYSGANVLTF.

The CDR3 DNA is TGTGCCAGCAGCTTAGATATATGGGGCCCAGAGGCGAACTATGGCTACACCTTC. Its protein is CASSLDIWGPEANYGYTF. The rearrangement joins TRBV7-2 to TRBJ1-2, with a possible D match to TRBD1 (5 bases). With 1 base removed from V and 2 bases from J, the gap between germline ends came to 20 bases. The germline CDR1 and CDR2 sequences are SGHTA and FQGNSA. The CDR3 contains 18 residues.

This clone has just a few counts. V usage is TRBV5-4 and J usage is TRBJ1-2; TRBD1 is a possible D gene (6 bases). Germline loops: CDR1 SGHNT, CDR2 YYREEE (reference sequence). This CDR3 spans 13 amino acids. Deletions cut 0 bases from V and 8 bases from J, with 11 bases between. Written as DNA, the CDR3 is TGTGCCAGCAGCTTGGACAGGGTGGGCGGCTACACCTTC. Translation: CASSLDRVGGYTF.

The chain uses TRBV9 and TRBJ2-7; the D is unclear. Germline-derived CDR1 and CDR2 are SGDLS and YYNGEE. This CDR3 region has 13 residues. The ends were cut back, 0 bases at V and 7 bases at J, with 11 bases in the middle. Here the CDR3 reads CASSVGQVSEQYF. For the CDR3, the DNA is TGTGCCAGCAGCGTAGGGCAGGTTAGTGAGCAGTACTTC.